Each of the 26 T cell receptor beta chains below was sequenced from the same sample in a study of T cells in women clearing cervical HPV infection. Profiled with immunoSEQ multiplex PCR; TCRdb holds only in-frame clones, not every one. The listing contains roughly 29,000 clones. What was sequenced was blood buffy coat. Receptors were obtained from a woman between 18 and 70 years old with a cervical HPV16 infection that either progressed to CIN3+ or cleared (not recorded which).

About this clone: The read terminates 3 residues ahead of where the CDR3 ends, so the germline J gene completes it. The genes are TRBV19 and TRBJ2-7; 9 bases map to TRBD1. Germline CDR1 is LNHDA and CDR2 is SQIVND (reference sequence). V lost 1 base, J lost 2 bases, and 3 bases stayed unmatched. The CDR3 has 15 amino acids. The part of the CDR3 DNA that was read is TGTGCCAGTAGTATAGCGGGGACAGGGCCCTACGAG. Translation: CASSIAGTGPYE. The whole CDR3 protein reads CASSIAGTGPYEQYF.

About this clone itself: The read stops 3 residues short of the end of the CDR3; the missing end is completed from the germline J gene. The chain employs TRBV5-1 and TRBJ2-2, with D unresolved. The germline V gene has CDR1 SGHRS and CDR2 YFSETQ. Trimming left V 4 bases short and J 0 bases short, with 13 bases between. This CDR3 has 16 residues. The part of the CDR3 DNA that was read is TGCGCCAGCAGCCCGACTTCTTTCGCGAACACCGGGGAG. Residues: CASSPTSFANTGE. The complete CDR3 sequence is CASSPTSFANTGELFF.

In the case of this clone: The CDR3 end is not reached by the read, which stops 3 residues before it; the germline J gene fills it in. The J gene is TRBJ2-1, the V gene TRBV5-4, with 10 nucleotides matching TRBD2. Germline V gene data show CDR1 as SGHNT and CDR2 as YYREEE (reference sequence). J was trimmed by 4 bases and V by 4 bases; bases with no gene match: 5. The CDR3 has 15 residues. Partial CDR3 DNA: TGTGCCAGCAGCCGAACTAGCGGGATGTACAATGAG. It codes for CASSRTSGMYNE. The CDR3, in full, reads CASSRTSGMYNEQFF.

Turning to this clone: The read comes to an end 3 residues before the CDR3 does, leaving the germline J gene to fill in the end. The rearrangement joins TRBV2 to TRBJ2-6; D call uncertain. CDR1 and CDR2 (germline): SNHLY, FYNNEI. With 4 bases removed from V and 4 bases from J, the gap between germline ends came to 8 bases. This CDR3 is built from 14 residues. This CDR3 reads CASSARSGANVLTF. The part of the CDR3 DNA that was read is TGTGCCAGCAGTGCCCGGTCAGGGGCCAACGTC.

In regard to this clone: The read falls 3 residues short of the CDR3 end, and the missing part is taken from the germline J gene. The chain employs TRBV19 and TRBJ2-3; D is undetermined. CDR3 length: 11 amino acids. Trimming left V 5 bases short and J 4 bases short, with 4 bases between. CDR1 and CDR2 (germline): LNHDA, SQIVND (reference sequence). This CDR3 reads CASSVSDTQYF. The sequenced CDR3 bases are TGTGCCAGTAGTGTCTCAGATACG.

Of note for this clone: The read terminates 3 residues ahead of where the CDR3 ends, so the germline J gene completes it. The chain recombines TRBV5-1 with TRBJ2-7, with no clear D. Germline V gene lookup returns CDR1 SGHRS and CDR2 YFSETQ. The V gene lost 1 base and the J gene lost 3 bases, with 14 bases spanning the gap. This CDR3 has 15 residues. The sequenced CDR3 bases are TGCGCCAGCAGCTTGAGAAAAACTAACGTCTACGAG. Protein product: CASSLRKTNVYE. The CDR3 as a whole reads CASSLRKTNVYEQYF.

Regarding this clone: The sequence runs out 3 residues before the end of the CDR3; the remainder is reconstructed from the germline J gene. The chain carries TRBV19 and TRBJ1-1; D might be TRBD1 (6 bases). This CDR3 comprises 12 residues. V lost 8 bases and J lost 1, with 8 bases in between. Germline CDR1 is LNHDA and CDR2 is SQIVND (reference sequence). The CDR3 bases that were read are TGTGCCAGTTTGGACAGGAACACTGAA. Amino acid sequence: CASLDRNTE. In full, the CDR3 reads CASLDRNTEAFF.

The CDR3 protein is CASSLTGGFTDTQYF. The DNA read from the CDR3 is TGTGCCAGCAGCCTGACAGGGGGCTTCACAGATACG. This chain joins TRBV27 and TRBJ2-3, with 10 bases identical to TRBD1. The CDR3 is cut off 3 residues early in the read; its end comes from the germline J gene. The CDR3 extends over 15 amino acids. Germline assignment: CDR1 MNHEY and CDR2 SMNVEV (reference sequence). The V segment lost 6 bases and the J segment 2 bases; nucleotides outside the gene matches: 5.

CDR3 bases read: TGTGCCTGCTCGGTAGCGGGAGGGCCGGGCACCGGGGAG. This encodes CACSVAGGPGTGE. The complete CDR3 reads CACSVAGGPGTGELFF. The chain has TRBV30 and TRBJ2-2, with 11 bases fitting TRBD2. The DNA ends 3 residues before the CDR3 does, and the rest of the CDR3 is filled in from the germline J gene. The germline V gene encodes CDR1 GTSNPN and CDR2 SVGIG (reference sequence). After removal of 6 bases from V and 4 bases from J, the junction contained 10 bases not matched to a gene. The length of the CDR3 is 16 residues.

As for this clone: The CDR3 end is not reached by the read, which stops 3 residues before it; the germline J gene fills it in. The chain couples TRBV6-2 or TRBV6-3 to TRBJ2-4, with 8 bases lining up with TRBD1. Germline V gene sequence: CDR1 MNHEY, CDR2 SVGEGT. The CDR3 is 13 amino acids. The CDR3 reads CASSPQGGYGQYF. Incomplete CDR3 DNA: TGTGCCAGCAGTCCACAGGGGGGCTATGGT.

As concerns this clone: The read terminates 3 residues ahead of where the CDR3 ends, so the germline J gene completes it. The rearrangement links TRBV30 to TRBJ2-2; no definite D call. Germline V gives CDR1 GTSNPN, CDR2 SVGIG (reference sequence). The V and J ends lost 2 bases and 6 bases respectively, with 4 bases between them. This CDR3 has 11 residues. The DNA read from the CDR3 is TGTGCCTGGAGTAGGGCCGGGGAG. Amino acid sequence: CAWSRAGE. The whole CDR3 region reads CAWSRAGELFF.

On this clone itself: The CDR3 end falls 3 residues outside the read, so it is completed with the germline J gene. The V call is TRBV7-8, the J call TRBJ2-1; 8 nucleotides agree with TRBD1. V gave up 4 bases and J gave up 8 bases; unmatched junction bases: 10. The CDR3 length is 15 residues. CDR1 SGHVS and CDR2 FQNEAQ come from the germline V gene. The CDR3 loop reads CASSSPGQVADEQFF. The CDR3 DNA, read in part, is TGTGCCAGCAGCTCACCGGGACAGGTCGCCGATGAG. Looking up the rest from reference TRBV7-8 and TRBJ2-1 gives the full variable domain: GAGVSQSPRYKVAKRGQDVALRCDPISGHVSLFWYQQALGQGPEFLTYFQNEAQLDKSGLPSDRFFAERPEGSVSTLKIQRTQQEDSAVYLCASSSPGQVADEQFFGPGTRLTVL.

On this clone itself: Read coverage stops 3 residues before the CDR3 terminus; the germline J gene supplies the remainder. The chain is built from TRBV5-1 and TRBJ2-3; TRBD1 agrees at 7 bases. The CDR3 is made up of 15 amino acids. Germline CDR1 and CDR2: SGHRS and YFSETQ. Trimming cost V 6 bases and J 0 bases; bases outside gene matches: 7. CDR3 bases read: TGCGCCAGCAAACAGGGGACAGAAAGCACAGATACG. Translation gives CASKQGTESTDT. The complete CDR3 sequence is CASKQGTESTDTQYF.

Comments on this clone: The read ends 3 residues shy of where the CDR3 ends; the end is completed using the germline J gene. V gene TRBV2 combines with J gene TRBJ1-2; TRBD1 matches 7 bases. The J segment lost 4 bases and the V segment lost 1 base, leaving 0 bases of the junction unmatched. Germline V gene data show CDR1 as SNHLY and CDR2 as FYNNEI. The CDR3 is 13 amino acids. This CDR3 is CASSEGQGYGYTF. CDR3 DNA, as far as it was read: TGTGCCAGCAGTGAAGGACAGGGCTATGGC.

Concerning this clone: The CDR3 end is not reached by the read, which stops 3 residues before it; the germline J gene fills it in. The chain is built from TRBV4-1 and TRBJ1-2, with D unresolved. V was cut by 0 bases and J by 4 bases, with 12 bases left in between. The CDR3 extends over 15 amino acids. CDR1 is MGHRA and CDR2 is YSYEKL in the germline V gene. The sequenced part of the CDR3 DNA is TGCGCCAGCAGCCAAGATCGCTCAAGGGTCTATGGC. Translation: CASSQDRSRVYG. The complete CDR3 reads CASSQDRSRVYGYTF.

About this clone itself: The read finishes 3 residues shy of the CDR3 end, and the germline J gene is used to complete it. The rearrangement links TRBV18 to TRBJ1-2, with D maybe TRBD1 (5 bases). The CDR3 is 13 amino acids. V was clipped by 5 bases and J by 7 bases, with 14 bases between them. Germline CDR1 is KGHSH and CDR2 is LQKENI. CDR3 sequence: CASSEERGGGYTF. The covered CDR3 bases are TGTGCCAGCTCAGAAGAGCGGGGCGGTGGC.

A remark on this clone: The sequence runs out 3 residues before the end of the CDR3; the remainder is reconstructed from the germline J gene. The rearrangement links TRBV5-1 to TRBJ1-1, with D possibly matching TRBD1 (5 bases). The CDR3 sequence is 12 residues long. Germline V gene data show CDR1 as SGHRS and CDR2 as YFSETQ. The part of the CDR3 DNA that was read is TGCGCCAGCAGCCCAGGGAATCTAGAA. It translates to CASSPGNLE. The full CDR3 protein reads CASSPGNLEAFF.

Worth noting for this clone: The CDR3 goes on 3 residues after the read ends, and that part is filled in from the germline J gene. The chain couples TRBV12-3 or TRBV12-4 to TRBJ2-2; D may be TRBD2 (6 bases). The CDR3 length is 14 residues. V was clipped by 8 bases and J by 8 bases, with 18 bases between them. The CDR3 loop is CASGGSVSRGELFF. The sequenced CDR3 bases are TGTGCCAGCGGGGGGAGCGTCAGCCGTGGGGAG.

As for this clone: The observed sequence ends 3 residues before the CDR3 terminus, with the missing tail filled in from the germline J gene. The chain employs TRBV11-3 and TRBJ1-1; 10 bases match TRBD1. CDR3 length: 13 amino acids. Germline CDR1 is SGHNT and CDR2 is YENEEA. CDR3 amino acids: CASSAGQGKRAFF. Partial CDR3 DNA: TGTGCCAGCAGCGCGGGACAGGGGAAGAGA.

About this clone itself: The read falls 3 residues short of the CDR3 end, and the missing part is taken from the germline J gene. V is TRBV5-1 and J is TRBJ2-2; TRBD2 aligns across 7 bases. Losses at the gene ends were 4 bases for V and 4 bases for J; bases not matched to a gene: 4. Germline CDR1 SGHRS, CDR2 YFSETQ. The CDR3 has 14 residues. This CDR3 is CASSLRTSTGELFF. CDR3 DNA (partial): TGCGCCAGCAGCCTAAGGACTAGCACCGGGGAG. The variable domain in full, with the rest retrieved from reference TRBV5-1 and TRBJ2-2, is KAGVTQTPRYLIKTRGQQVTLSCSPISGHRSVSWYQQTPGQGLQFLFEYFSETQRNKGNFPGRFSGRQFSNSRSEMNVSTLELGDSALYLCASSLRTSTGELFFGEGSRLTVL.

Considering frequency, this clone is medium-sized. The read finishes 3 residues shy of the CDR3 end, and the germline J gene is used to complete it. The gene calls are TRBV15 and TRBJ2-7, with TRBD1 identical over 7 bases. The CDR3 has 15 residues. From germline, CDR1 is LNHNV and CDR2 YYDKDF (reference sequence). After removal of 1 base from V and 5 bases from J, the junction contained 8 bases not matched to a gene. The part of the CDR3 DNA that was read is TGTGCCACCAGCAGAGTAGAGGGGGCTTTCGACGAG. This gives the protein CATSRVEGAFDE. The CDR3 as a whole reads CATSRVEGAFDEQYF.

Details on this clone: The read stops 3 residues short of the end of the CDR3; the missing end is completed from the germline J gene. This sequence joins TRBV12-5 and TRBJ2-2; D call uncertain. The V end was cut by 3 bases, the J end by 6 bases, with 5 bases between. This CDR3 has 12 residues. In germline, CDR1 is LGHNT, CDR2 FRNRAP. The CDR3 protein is CASGLGPGELFF. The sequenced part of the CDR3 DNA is TGTGCTAGTGGTTTAGGGCCCGGGGAG.

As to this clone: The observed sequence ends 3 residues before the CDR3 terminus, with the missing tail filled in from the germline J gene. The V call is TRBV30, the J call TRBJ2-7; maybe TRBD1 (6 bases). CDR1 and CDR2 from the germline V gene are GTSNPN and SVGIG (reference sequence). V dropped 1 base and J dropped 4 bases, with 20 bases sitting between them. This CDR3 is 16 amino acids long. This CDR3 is CAWSGDRSARLYEQYF. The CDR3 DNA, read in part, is TGTGCCTGGAGTGGTGACAGGTCCGCACGTTTGTACGAG.

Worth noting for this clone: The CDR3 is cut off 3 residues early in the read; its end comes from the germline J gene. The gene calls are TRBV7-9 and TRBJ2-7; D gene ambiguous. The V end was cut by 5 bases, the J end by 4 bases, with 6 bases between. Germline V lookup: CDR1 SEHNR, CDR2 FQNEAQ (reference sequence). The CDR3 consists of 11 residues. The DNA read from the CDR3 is TGTGCCAGCAGCCGCAGGTACGAG. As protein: CASSRRYE. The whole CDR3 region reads CASSRRYEQYF.

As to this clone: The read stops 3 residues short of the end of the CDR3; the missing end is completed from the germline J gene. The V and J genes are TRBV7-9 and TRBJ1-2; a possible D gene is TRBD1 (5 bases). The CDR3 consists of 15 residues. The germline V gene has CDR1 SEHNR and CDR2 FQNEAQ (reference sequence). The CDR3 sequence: CASSSGLAVSYDYTF. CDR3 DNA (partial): TGTGCCAGCAGCTCGGGACTAGCTGTGTCCTACGAC.

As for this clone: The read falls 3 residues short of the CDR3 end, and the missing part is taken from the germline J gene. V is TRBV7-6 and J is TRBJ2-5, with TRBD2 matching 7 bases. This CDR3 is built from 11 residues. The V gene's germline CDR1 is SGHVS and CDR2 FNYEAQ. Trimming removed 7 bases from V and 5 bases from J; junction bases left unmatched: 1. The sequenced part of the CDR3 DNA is TGTGCCAGCACCGGGGGGGAGACC. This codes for CASTGGET. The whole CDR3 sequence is CASTGGETQYF.